Each of the 16 T cell receptor beta chains below was sequenced from the same sample in a study of T cells in severe cutaneous drug reactions (dated by TCRdb to the late 2010s). The run used an Illumina MiSeq. For both bulk and single-cell sequencing, libraries were prepared with the iRepertoire multiplex PCR system and TCR subtype-specific primers. The reads went through TCRdb reprocessing, and each CDR3 protein sequence gets one entry with no DNA. The sample table records just over 20,000 distinct CDR3 sequences. Around 7% of the sample rests with the top ten. The donors whose samples were sequenced had carbamazepine-induced Stevens-Johnson syndrome or toxic epidermal necrolysis (CBZ-SJS/TEN). The sequencing input was PBMCs. Receptors were obtained from a human donor with toxic epidermal necrolysis, a severe cutaneous drug reaction.

Frequency places this clonotype as large. The chain has TRBV2 and TRBJ2-1; lacking DNA, the TRBD2 call made by TCRdb goes unchecked. This CDR3 has 18 residues. CDR1 is SNHLY and CDR2 is FYNNEI in the germline V gene. CDR3 sequence reads: CASSENKGLAGVRAEQFF.

The chain employs TRBV7-9 and TRBJ2-7. CDR3 length: 12 amino acids. Per germline, CDR1 SEHNR and CDR2 FQNEAQ (reference sequence). This CDR3 is CASSLWTYEQYF.

This chain connects TRBV27 to TRBJ1-2. CDR1 and CDR2 from the germline V gene are MNHEY and SMNVEV (reference sequence). CDR3 length: 16 amino acids. CDR3 region: CASSDRDGQANYGYTF.

This chain uses TRBV4-1 with TRBJ2-1; checking the TCRdb D call of TRBD2 is not possible without DNA. CDR1 and CDR2 from the germline V gene are MGHRA and YSYEKL. The CDR3 has 16 residues. CDR3 sequence: CASSPSGGSSYNEQFF.

The CDR3 sequence is CASSSIQQGAGNTIYF. V and J are TRBV28 and TRBJ1-3; absent DNA, TCRdb's TRBD1 call cannot be checked. CDR3 length equals 16 residues. CDR1 is MDHEN, CDR2 SYDVKM, per germline. Combining the CDR3 with reference TRBV28 and TRBJ1-3 gives the whole variable domain DVKVTQSSRYLVKRTGEKVFLECVQDMDHENMFWYRQDPGLGLRLIYFSYDVKMKEKGDIPEGYSVSREKKERFSLILESASTNQTSMYLCASSSIQQGAGNTIYFGEGSWLTVV.

The genes are TRBV28 and TRBJ2-1; lacking DNA, the TRBD2 call made by TCRdb goes unchecked. In germline, CDR1 is MDHEN, CDR2 SYDVKM. This CDR3 contains 14 residues. The CDR3: CASRLAWGENEQFF.

The chain combines TRBV6-5 with TRBJ2-7; as DNA is missing, the TRBD2 call by TCRdb cannot be tested. The length of the CDR3 is 16 residues. The germline gives CDR1 MNHEY, CDR2 SVGAGI. The CDR3 protein is CASSYPERERTYEQYF.

The V gene is TRBV29-1, the J gene TRBJ1-1. The CDR3 length is 12 residues. Per germline, CDR1 SQVTM and CDR2 ANQGSEA. The CDR3 is CSAPTMNTEAFF.

This rearrangement joins TRBV28 to TRBJ2-3. This CDR3 comprises 12 residues. Germline-derived CDR1 and CDR2 are MDHEN and SYDVKM. This CDR3 reads CASRELTDTQYF.

CDR3 amino acids: CSARDFRVGDEQYF. V gene TRBV20-1 combines with J gene TRBJ2-7. From germline, CDR1 is DFQATT and CDR2 SNEGSKA (reference sequence). This CDR3 has 14 amino acids.

V usage is TRBV6-6 and J usage is TRBJ1-4; TCRdb reports TRBD1, a call that lacks DNA to check it against. The CDR3 spans 15 residues. CDR1 is MNHNY and CDR2 is SVGAGI in the germline V gene (reference sequence). The CDR3 is CASSKGQGTNEKLFF.

Considering frequency, this clonotype is medium-sized. This chain connects TRBV6-5 to TRBJ2-1. This CDR3 comprises 13 residues. CDR1 MNHEY and CDR2 SVGAGI come from the germline V gene. CDR3 sequence reads: CASSYSSYNEQFF.

By frequency, this clonotype registers medium-sized. V usage is TRBV18 and J usage is TRBJ1-1; there is no DNA to check the TCRdb D call of TRBD1. In germline, CDR1 is KGHSH, CDR2 LQKENI. The CDR3 runs 15 residues. The CDR3 region is CASSLTGTGETEAFF.

The chain joins TRBV6-5 to TRBJ2-1; TCRdb outputs TRBD2, but without DNA this stays unchecked. Per germline, CDR1 MNHEY and CDR2 SVGAGI. The CDR3 runs to 15 residues. The CDR3 here is CASSYRAGGYNEQFF.

This CDR3 is CATSDSTGGSQPQHF. V and J are TRBV24-1 and TRBJ1-5; TCRdb's D call of TRBD1 is untestable without DNA. The CDR3 consists of 15 residues. The germline V gene has CDR1 KGHDR and CDR2 SFDVKD.

The chain links TRBV6-5 to TRBJ2-1; TCRdb's assignment of TRBD2 cannot be checked, as there is no DNA. The CDR3 spans 13 residues. CDR1 and CDR2 (germline): MNHEY, SVGAGI. The CDR3 reads CASSLVGYNEQFF.